This T cell receptor beta chain was sequenced for a study of cytomegalovirus exposure and HLA in healthy donors. PCR primers comprised 60 Vbeta and 13 Jbeta primers. Libraries were prepared by immunoSEQ multiplex PCR; TCRdb keeps only in-frame clonotypes and omits some of them. The sample includes some 140,000 clones, around 80% of them seen just once. This CDR3 comprises 15 residues. After removal of 6 bases from V and 4 bases from J, the junction contained 8 bases not matched to a gene. Looked up from germline, CDR1 is SNHLY and CDR2 is FYNNEI. With respect to this clone: The antigen is not known.

Study observations and caveats: In a later analysis, compared with equally common non-associated chains, HLA-associated beta chains were more expanded. The HLA-A and HLA-B alleles of most subjects were reportedly predicted accurately from TCR beta sequences. Despite most TCR sequences being rare, some public TCRs occurred in many donors.

J is TRBJ1-5 and V is TRBV2, with 8 nucleotides matching TRBD1. The receptor comes from a man younger than 45 in good health. Sequenced sample: PBMCs. CDR3 nucleotides: TGTGCCAGCAGCATTGGGACAGGAGGAAATCAGCCCCAGCATTTT. Translated, it gives CASSIGTGGNQPQHF.